One and the same sample provided the 12 T cell receptor beta chains below, sequenced in a study of cytomegalovirus exposure and HLA in healthy donors. The PCR employed 60 Vbeta primers together with 13 Jbeta primers. Assay used: immunoSEQ multiplex PCR; TCRdb lists only in-frame clones, some missing. This table holds 150,000 to 180,000 clones, around 83% found once. Sequenced sample: PBMCs. Every receptor here comes from a woman aged 18-35 years in good health and CMV-seronegative.

The rearrangement links TRBV7-9 to TRBJ1-4; tentatively, D is TRBD1 (5 bases). CDR1 SEHNR and CDR2 FQNEAQ come from the germline V gene (reference sequence). V lost 2 bases to trimming and J lost 10 bases, with 14 bases between them. The length of the CDR3 is 14 residues. For the CDR3, the DNA is TGTGCCAGCAGCTTATCGCAGGGTTTGGGAAAACTGTTTTTT. Protein: CASSLSQGLGKLFF.

The rearrangement links TRBV12-5 to TRBJ2-2; D remains unclear. V shed 0 bases and J shed 1 base, with 6 bases lying between them. The CDR3 extends over 15 amino acids. Germline loops: CDR1 LGHNT, CDR2 FRNRAP. The CDR3 region is CASGLVRRNTGELFF. The CDR3 nucleotides are TGTGCTAGTGGTTTGGTACGGAGGAACACCGGGGAGCTGTTTTTT.

The chain links TRBV7-2 to TRBJ2-7; a possible D gene is TRBD2 (6 bases). Germline values: CDR1 SGHTA, CDR2 FQGNSA. This CDR3 has 15 amino acids. Trimming cost V 1 base and J 3 bases, with 13 bases left between them. CDR3 nucleotides: TGTGCCAGCAGCTTAGGTCCTAGCGCCCACTACGAGCAGTACTTC. Protein: CASSLGPSAHYEQYF.

The chain uses TRBV30 and TRBJ1-1; D unresolved. The CDR3 length is 14 residues. The germline V gene encodes CDR1 GTSNPN and CDR2 SVGIG (reference sequence). V was shortened by 1 base and J by 3 bases, with 12 bases between the two germline ends. This CDR3 is CAWSAQTLYTEAFF. Written as DNA, the CDR3 is TGTGCCTGGAGTGCACAGACCTTGTACACTGAAGCTTTCTTT.

The chain uses TRBV7-6 and TRBJ2-2; 9 positions agree with TRBD1. The CDR3 runs 19 residues. Germline V lookup: CDR1 SGHVS, CDR2 FNYEAQ. J gave up 3 bases and V 2 bases, and 13 bases lay outside the gene matches. The CDR3 sequence is CASSLSYPTGGIYTGELFF. CDR3 DNA sequence: TGTGCCAGCAGCTTAAGTTACCCCACAGGGGGCATATACACCGGGGAGCTGTTTTTT.

The chain carries TRBV18 and TRBJ1-4; D perhaps matches TRBD1 (5 bases). This CDR3 has 16 residues. V dropped 5 bases and J dropped 0 bases, with 13 bases sitting between them. Looked up from germline, CDR1 is KGHSH and CDR2 is LQKENI. CDR3 nucleotide sequence: TGTGCCAGCTCATCACGACAGTTTGCAACTAATGAAAAACTGTTTTTT. Translated, it gives CASSSRQFATNEKLFF.

This clone has just one count. CDR3 sequence (DNA): TGCGCCAGCAGCCAAGGTGGACTAGCGGGTAGAAATACGCAGTATTTT. It codes for CASSQGGLAGRNTQYF. The V call is TRBV4-1, the J call TRBJ2-3; 11 nucleotides line up with TRBD2. The CDR3 extends over 16 amino acids. Trimming cost V 1 base and J 7 bases; bases outside gene matches: 7. The germline V gene has CDR1 MGHRA and CDR2 YSYEKL.

The chain recombines TRBV11-2 with TRBJ2-5; 9 bases map to TRBD1. The V segment lost 5 bases and the J segment 5 bases; nucleotides outside the gene matches: 9. Germline CDR1 is SGHAT and CDR2 is FQNNGV. CDR3 length equals 15 residues. The CDR3 loop is CASSRPGQGYETQYF. CDR3 in DNA: TGTGCCAGCAGCCGACCGGGACAGGGATACGAGACCCAGTACTTC.

At least ten counts were recorded for this clone. The rearrangement joins TRBV7-8 to TRBJ1-1; 8 nucleotides match TRBD1. CDR1 is SGHVS, CDR2 FQNEAQ, per germline. With 1 base clipped from V and 10 bases from J, the junction kept 2 bases outside the gene matches. This CDR3 has 12 amino acids. DNA of the CDR3: TGTGCCAGCAGCTTAGACAGGGGGGGAGCTTTCTTT. Amino acid sequence: CASSLDRGGAFF.

J is TRBJ1-1 and V is TRBV18, with 7 positions matching TRBD1. The trim removed 6 bases at V and 1 base at J, leaving 2 bases unmatched. This CDR3 comprises 13 residues. Looked up from germline, CDR1 is KGHSH and CDR2 is LQKENI. Here the CDR3 reads CASSGQRNTEAFF. The CDR3, as DNA: TGTGCCAGCTCGGGACAGAGGAACACTGAAGCTTTCTTT.

The chain recombines TRBV6-5 with TRBJ1-2; 10 positions agree with TRBD1. Per germline, CDR1 MNHEY and CDR2 SVGAGI. J was trimmed by 4 bases and V by 6 bases; bases with no gene match: 5. The CDR3 contains 14 residues. The CDR3 coding sequence is TGTGCCAGCAGACCGGGACAGGGGATCTATGGCTACACCTTC. As protein: CASRPGQGIYGYTF.

This sequence joins TRBV19 and TRBJ2-1; TRBD2 aligns across 8 bases. The ends lost 0 bases at V and 2 bases at J; junction bases unmatched: 6. CDR1 and CDR2 from the germline V gene are LNHDA and SQIVND (reference sequence). The CDR3 spans 17 residues. The CDR3 DNA sequence: TGTGCCAGTAGTATAGATCTAGAAGCGGGGGCCTACAATGAGCAGTTCTTC. It encodes CASSIDLEAGAYNEQFF.